Below, one TCR beta chain is given with its context. Its antigen is currently unknown. This sample was taken from a study of T cell responses to AZD1222 COVID-19 vaccine. Findings and limits, study-wide: Vaccine-associated CD4 TCRs ranged over spike, dominating at 160-218 and 743-854. The study reported that nearly half of spike-specific TCRs target unmutated variant regions. All repertoire sampling was performed exclusively after the peak T cell response. Two doses of AZD1222 preceded a rise in Spike-specific TCR breadth and depth.

Clones were read by immunoSEQ multiplex PCR, and TCRdb kept only the in-frame ones, dropping some. The table has about 180,000 clones, roughly 87% seen once. This CDR3 is 13 amino acids long. Trimming took off 2 bases at V and 4 bases at J, with 9 bases between the two ends. Germline values: CDR1 SGHDT, CDR2 YYEEEE. V gene TRBV5-6 combines with J gene TRBJ1-1, with D hard to call. The specimen was peripheral blood, collected on day 0 of AZD1222 vaccination. The TCR comes from an adult in good health. CDR3 protein: CASSFAGGTEAFF. CDR3 coding DNA: TGTGCCAGCAGCTTTGCAGGAGGCACTGAAGCTTTCTTT.